These 25 T cell receptor beta chains came from one sample sequenced in a study of shared clonotypes between healthy human individuals. Sequenced by immunoSEQ multiplex PCR; TCRdb stores in-frame clones only, minus some. This table has some 470,000 clones, about three quarters appearing once. Sequences were obtained from PBMCs. The source is a woman aged 35 to 49 in good health. Some clones in this sample may be carry-over from other donors' samples.

This chain joins TRBV5-1 and TRBJ2-1, with TRBD1 matching 11 bases. The junction had 3 bases not matched to a gene; V was cut back by 4 bases and J by 3 bases. Germline loops: CDR1 SGHRS, CDR2 YFSETQ. This CDR3 region has 15 residues. The CDR3 loop reads CASSTGQGGYNEQFF. The CDR3 DNA follows: TGCGCCAGCAGCACGGGACAGGGGGGCTACAATGAGCAGTTCTTC.

V usage is TRBV5-4 and J usage is TRBJ1-1, with a weak D call TRBD1 (6 bases). There are 14 residues in the CDR3. V lost 2 bases, J lost 1 base, and 9 bases lay in between. CDR1 is SGHNT, CDR2 YYREEE, per germline (reference sequence). The CDR3 DNA reads as TGTGCCAGCAGCTTACCGGACAGGAACACTGAAGCTTTCTTT. Translation gives CASSLPDRNTEAFF.

The genes are TRBV28 and TRBJ2-3, with D possibly TRBD1 on 5 matching bases. The germline CDR1 and CDR2 sequences are MDHEN and SYDVKM. V was pared by 3 bases and J by 1 base, with 8 bases between. The CDR3 is 14 residues long. The CDR3 region has the DNA TGTGCCAGCAGTTTTGCACAGGGCACAGATACGCAGTATTTT. It codes for CASSFAQGTDTQYF. Filled out from reference TRBV28 and TRBJ2-3, the complete variable domain reads DVKVTQSSRYLVKRTGEKVFLECVQDMDHENMFWYRQDPGLGLRLIYFSYDVKMKEKGDIPEGYSVSREKKERFSLILESASTNQTSMYLCASSFAQGTDTQYFGPGTRLTVL.

The chain couples TRBV4-3 to TRBJ2-7, with a weak D call TRBD2 (6 bases). Germline assignment: CDR1 LGHNA and CDR2 YSLEER. V lost 1 base and J 2 bases, leaving 24 bases between the germline ends. This CDR3 comprises 19 residues. DNA for the CDR3: TGCGCCAGCAGCCAAGCTACGCCGGAGGGCTTGGGGCCCCCCTACGAGCAGTACTTC. Translated, it gives CASSQATPEGLGPPYEQYF.

The chain couples TRBV5-1 to TRBJ2-7; 7 nucleotides align to TRBD1. The V segment lost 3 bases and the J segment 5 bases; nucleotides outside the gene matches: 5. The CDR3 spans 13 residues. The germline V gene has CDR1 SGHRS and CDR2 YFSETQ. The CDR3 DNA reads as TGCGCCAGCAGCTCCAGGGGGTCCAACGAGCAGTACTTC. Its translation: CASSSRGSNEQYF.

This chain uses TRBV6-4 with TRBJ2-1; 7 bases match TRBD2. The V gene's germline CDR1 is MRHNA and CDR2 SNTAGT. Trimming took 2 bases from V and 6 from J; bases not matched to a gene: 7. The CDR3 has 15 amino acids. The CDR3 reads CASSDRAGRGNEQFF. The CDR3, as DNA: TGTGCCAGCAGTGACCGAGCGGGACGGGGCAATGAGCAGTTCTTC.

V usage is TRBV28 and J usage is TRBJ1-2, with 11 bases that match TRBD1. Germline V gives CDR1 MDHEN, CDR2 SYDVKM. The CDR3 covers 15 residues. V lost 4 bases, J lost 4 bases, and 5 bases stayed unmatched. CDR3: CASSWGTGGGYGYTF. The CDR3 DNA follows: TGTGCCAGCAGTTGGGGGACAGGGGGAGGCTATGGCTACACCTTC.

The DNA of the CDR3 is TGTGCCAGCAGCTTAGTACGGGGGAGGAGCACAGATACGCAGTATTTT. This sequence encodes CASSLVRGRSTDTQYF. The genes are TRBV7-9 and TRBJ2-3; D might be TRBD2 (6 bases). From germline, CDR1 is SEHNR and CDR2 FQNEAQ (reference sequence). The V and J ends lost 1 base and 0 bases respectively, with 11 bases between them. The CDR3 loop spans 16 amino acids.

Worth noting for this clone: Germline and junction disagree at one end, which may indicate a read error. The gene calls are TRBV23-1 and TRBJ1-1; TRBD1 might be the D (5 bases). TRBV23-1 is noted as an ORF with a role that remains uncertain. The CDR3 is 15 residues long. The CDR3 reads CASTLGRRMNTEASF. The CDR3 coding sequence is TGCGCCAGCACCCTGGGACGGCGAATGAACACTGAAGCTTCCTTT.

This sequence joins TRBV2 and TRBJ2-1, with D perhaps assigned TRBD1 or TRBD2 (5 bases each). The CDR3 covers 12 residues. Germline lookup yields CDR1 SNHLY and CDR2 FYNNEI. Trimming took off 6 bases at V and 6 bases at J, with 9 bases between the two ends. The CDR3 loop reads CASRGDANEQFF. CDR3 DNA: TGTGCCAGCAGGGGGGACGCCAATGAGCAGTTCTTC.

The rearrangement uses TRBV23-1 and TRBJ1-5; D not certain. TRBV23-1 belongs to the ORF category, with a function that is uncertain. V lost 0 bases and J lost 7, with 1 base in between. CDR3 length: 11 amino acids. This CDR3 is CASSQSQPQHF. In DNA form, the CDR3 reads TGCGCCAGCAGTCAATCGCAGCCCCAGCATTTT.

This clone was recorded many times. The chain combines TRBV5-1 with TRBJ1-2; D is ambiguous. Per the germline V gene, CDR1 is SGHRS and CDR2 is YFSETQ. This CDR3 comprises 15 residues. Trimming removed 4 bases from V and 6 bases from J, with 19 bases in between. CDR3 nucleotides: TGCGCCAGCAGCACGGACGGTGGGGTAAGGGATGGCTACACCTTC. Protein: CASSTDGGVRDGYTF.

The chain combines TRBV6-6 with TRBJ2-7, with 7 bases that match TRBD2. The ends lost 6 bases at V and 3 bases at J; junction bases unmatched: 8. The germline gives CDR1 MNHNY, CDR2 SVGAGI (reference sequence). The CDR3 has 14 residues. The DNA for the CDR3 is TGTGCCAGCAGCCAGAGCGGGATAGGCTACGAGCAGTACTTC. It encodes CASSQSGIGYEQYF.

The V call is TRBV14, the J call TRBJ2-6; 9 bases fit TRBD1. The junction had 7 bases not matched to a gene; V was cut back by 1 base and J by 0 bases. CDR1 is SGHDN, CDR2 FVKESK, per germline. The CDR3 has 19 residues. The DNA of the CDR3 is TGTGCCAGCAGCCAAGTAAGGACAGGGGTGTTCTCTGGGGCCAACGTCCTGACTTTC. Encoded protein: CASSQVRTGVFSGANVLTF.

The chain has TRBV30 and TRBJ2-2, with TRBD2 matching over 8 bases. The V segment lost 3 bases and the J segment 3 bases; nucleotides outside the gene matches: 3. Germline V gene sequence: CDR1 GTSNPN, CDR2 SVGIG (reference sequence). The CDR3 runs to 14 residues. This CDR3 is CAWRRGEYTGELFF. Written as DNA, the CDR3 is TGTGCCTGGAGGCGGGGGGAGTACACCGGGGAGCTGTTTTTT.

The chain couples TRBV5-1 to TRBJ2-3, with D perhaps TRBD2 (6 bases). The CDR3 extends over 15 amino acids. V lost 3 bases and J 4 bases, leaving 15 bases between the germline ends. Germline CDR1 and CDR2: SGHRS and YFSETQ. The CDR3 reads CASSSVRLVSDTQYF. In DNA, the CDR3 is TGCGCCAGCAGCTCCGTGCGACTAGTCTCAGATACGCAGTATTTT.

Remarks on this clone: A read error may be the cause here, since a much bigger clone is one base away. Other DNA sequences in the sample encode the same CDR3. This chain uses TRBV9 with TRBJ1-1, with 7 bases fitting TRBD1. This CDR3 region has 13 residues. The V gene end was trimmed by 4 bases and the J gene end by 11 bases; junction bases not matched to a gene: 11. In germline, CDR1 is SGDLS, CDR2 YYNGEE. CDR3 protein: CASSPNDRVEAFF. The DNA for the CDR3 is TGTGCCAGCAGCCCAAACGACAGGGTAGAGGCTTTCTTT. Full variable domain (remainder filled in from reference TRBV9 and TRBJ1-1): DSGVTQTPKHLITATGQRVTLRCSPRSGDLSVYWYQQSLDQGLQFLIQYYNGEERAKGNILERFSAQQFPDLHSELNLSSLELGDSALYFCASSPNDRVEAFFGQGTRLTVV.

This clone has more than one count but fewer than ten. The rearrangement links TRBV6-1 to TRBJ1-4; D uncertain. The CDR3 totals 14 residues. V was pared by 0 bases and J by 4 bases, with 6 bases between. Per the germline V gene, CDR1 is MNHNS and CDR2 is SASEGT. CDR3 DNA: TGTGCCAGCAGTGAAGCCCAGATTAATGAAAAACTGTTTTTT. It is translated as CASSEAQINEKLFF.

The rearrangement joins TRBV7-2 to TRBJ2-3; 10 bases match TRBD2. Germline V gene data show CDR1 as SGHTA and CDR2 as FQGNSA. Trimming at V came to 0 bases and at J to 6 bases, leaving 3 bases not matched to a gene. The CDR3 contains 15 residues. The DNA of the CDR3 is TGTGCCAGCAGCTTAGCTAGCGGGAGGTCGGATACGCAGTATTTT. Protein product: CASSLASGRSDTQYF.

The CDR3 loop reads CAMGGITEAFF. The CDR3 DNA sequence: TGTGCCATGGGGGGGATCACTGAAGCTTTCTTT. The J gene is TRBJ1-1, the V gene TRBV7-9; tentative D call: TRBD1 (5 bases). Germline CDR1 reads SEHNR; CDR2 reads FQNEAQ (reference sequence). Trimming shortened V by 10 bases and J by 4 bases, and 10 bases separated the two germline ends. The CDR3 is 11 amino acids.

In its sample, this clone was seen once. The chain has TRBV2 and TRBJ2-3, with D uncertain. V was cut by 5 bases and J by 0 bases, with 9 bases left in between. The CDR3 is 14 amino acids. Germline CDR1 SNHLY, CDR2 FYNNEI. This chain's CDR3 is CASSKLLSTDTQYF. CDR3 bases: TGTGCCAGCAGTAAACTTCTTAGCACAGATACGCAGTATTTT.

V and J are TRBV1 and TRBJ2-3. TRBV1 is flagged as a pseudogene. This CDR3 spans 16 amino acids. The CDR3 region has the DNA TGCACCAGCAGCCAAGCACGGGACCGATGCACAGATACGCAGTATTTT. Its protein is CTSSQARDRCTDTQYF.

This chain uses TRBV4-2 with TRBJ2-3; D call uncertain. Trimming took 0 bases from V and 6 from J, leaving 7 bases between them. The CDR3 is 13 residues long. From germline, CDR1 is LGHNA and CDR2 YNFKEQ. CDR3 nucleotide sequence: TGTGCCAGCAGCCAAGAAACGGAGGATACGCAGTATTTT. It is translated as CASSQETEDTQYF.

The chain carries TRBV30 and TRBJ2-6; 7 bases map to TRBD1. Per the germline V gene, CDR1 is GTSNPN and CDR2 is SVGIG (reference sequence). Unmatched junction bases numbered 5, after V lost 3 bases and J lost 0 bases. CDR3 length: 16 residues. This chain's CDR3 is CAWSSTGPSGANVLTF. Here the CDR3 DNA reads TGTGCCTGGAGCTCGACAGGGCCCTCTGGGGCCAACGTCCTGACTTTC.

As concerns this clone: This could be a read error, since a much larger clone is one nucleotide away. The chain carries TRBV14 and TRBJ2-7; 8 bases line up with TRBD1. Germline V CDR1 and CDR2: SGHDN, FVKESK. Unmatched junction bases numbered 19, after V lost 5 bases and J lost 1 base. This CDR3 comprises 19 residues. CDR3 region: CASSLAVRTGGLGSYEQYF. The CDR3 coding sequence is TGTGCCAGCAGCTTAGCGGTGAGAACAGGGGGACTGGGGTCCTACGAGCAGTACTTC.